These 3 T cell receptor beta chains were all obtained from the same sample, sequenced in a study of shared T cell receptors in the human thymus (dated by TCRdb to 2020 to 2023). Libraries were constructed by the immunoSEQ multiplex PCR assay. TCRdb carries this immuneACCESS record with in-frame sequences only. Its versions omit some clonotypes, under half of them owing to an unresolved V gene in the studies checked, with the rest unexplained. In all, the sample holds roughly 660,000 clones, and roughly 90% of those were seen once. The ten largest account for about 0.01% of the sample. This same sample was also part of a study on human thymus T cells.

What was sequenced was thymocytes. These receptor sequences come from a boy under two years old with a congenital heart defect. Donor details come from another sample of the same person, matched by shared clones.

This sequence joins TRBV11-3 and TRBJ2-2; D uncertain. Germline V gene sequence: CDR1 SGHNT, CDR2 YENEEA. The CDR3 contains 13 residues. The V gene lost 5 bases and the J gene lost 5 bases, with 9 bases spanning the gap. CDR3 sequence: CASSLARTGELFF. The DNA of the CDR3 is TGTGCCAGCAGCCTGGCCAGGACCGGGGAGCTGTTTTTT.

The V call is TRBV5-4, the J call TRBJ2-3, with 9 positions matching TRBD2. The V and J ends lost 4 bases and 0 bases, in that order; junction bases with no gene match: 3. Germline-derived CDR1 and CDR2 are SGHNT and YYREEE (reference sequence). The CDR3 covers 15 residues. CDR3 protein: CASSRAGGSTDTQYF. The CDR3 coding sequence is TGTGCCAGCAGCCGCGCGGGAGGGAGCACAGATACGCAGTATTTT.

The rearrangement links TRBV6-1 to TRBJ2-7, with D tentatively TRBD1 (5 bases). Trimming took off 8 bases at V and 3 bases at J, with 14 bases between the two ends. Germline CDR1 reads MNHNS; CDR2 reads SASEGT. CDR3 length: 13 residues. CDR3 DNA: TGTGCCAGCGCCCAGGAAGGGGACTACGAGCAGTACTTC. Translating gives CASAQEGDYEQYF.